The 30 T cell receptor beta chains below were found in one sample sequenced in a study of T-cell reconstitution after alpha-beta-depleted transplantation in children. Researchers prepared the TCRbeta library using unique molecular identifiers, the study reports. From the PCR reads, TCRdb called clonotypes with MiXCR, one entry per CDR3 protein. The sample consists of roughly 180,000 distinct CDR3 sequences, 13% to 15% of them appearing once. This material consisted of PBMCs from the stem cell graft donor, taken from the stem cell graft. These receptors were obtained from a human donor who donated a stem cell graft to a child with acute lymphoblastic leukemia.

The table lists this clonotype with many counts. The gene calls are TRBV7-2 and TRBJ2-3; D is unclear. CDR3 size: 13 residues. The V end lost 3 bases, the J end lost 1 base, and 5 bases lay between the germline ends. CDR1 and CDR2 from the germline V gene are SGHTA and FQGNSA. CDR3 nucleotide sequence: TGTGCCAGCAGCTTTTCCGGCACAGATACGCAGTATTTT. It encodes CASSFSGTDTQYF.

This chain joins TRBV3-1 and TRBJ1-2, with D hard to call. CDR1 and CDR2 (germline): LGHDT, YNNKEL (reference sequence). This CDR3 has 12 residues. The V gene lost 2 bases and the J gene lost 7 bases, with 8 bases spanning the gap. The CDR3 protein is CASSQWGGGYTF. In DNA form, the CDR3 reads TGTGCCAGCAGCCAATGGGGAGGTGGCTACACCTTC.

V usage is TRBV6-5 and J usage is TRBJ2-6; tentative D call: TRBD2 (6 bases). CDR3 length: 15 residues. V lost 0 bases to trimming and J lost 8 bases, with 11 bases between them. Germline CDR1 MNHEY, CDR2 SVGAGI. The CDR3 sequence is CASSYSLGRSNVLTF. CDR3 nucleotides: TGTGCCAGCAGTTACTCCTTGGGGAGGTCCAACGTCCTGACTTTC.

This clonotype was observed at least ten times. The DNA for the CDR3 is TGCGCCAGCAGCCCTACTCCCTCGAGCTACTCCTACGAGCAGTACTTC. This encodes CASSPTPSSYSYEQYF. The chain couples TRBV4-1 to TRBJ2-7, with no clear D. The CDR3 runs 16 residues. The germline V gene has CDR1 MGHRA and CDR2 YSYEKL. The germline V and J ends were trimmed by 4 bases and 0 bases, with 16 bases remaining between them.

This clonotype has at least ten counts. V is TRBV12-3 or TRBV12-4 and J is TRBJ2-3; D is unclear. Trimming removed 0 bases at V and 2 bases at J, with 6 bases between. The CDR3 is 14 amino acids. The CDR3 loop reads CASSLAGYTDTQYF. The CDR3 coding sequence is TGTGCCAGCAGTTTAGCGGGATACACAGATACGCAGTATTTT.

This clonotype has at least ten counts. The chain uses TRBV12-3 or TRBV12-4 and TRBJ2-7; tentatively, D is TRBD2 (6 bases). V was trimmed by 2 bases and J by 3 bases, leaving 11 bases between them. This CDR3 is built from 14 residues. The CDR3 loop is CASSLRAGYYEQYF. CDR3 DNA: TGTGCCAGCAGTTTACGGGCGGGGTACTACGAGCAGTACTTC.

This clonotype was seen many times. The chain employs TRBV12-3 or TRBV12-4 and TRBJ2-3; 8 bases are shared with TRBD2. CDR3 length: 17 amino acids. The V gene end was trimmed by 5 bases and the J gene end by 2 bases; junction bases not matched to a gene: 12. In DNA form, the CDR3 reads TGTGCCAGCAGTGTCTCTTTGGCGGGAGGAATCACAGATACGCAGTATTTT. Translation: CASSVSLAGGITDTQYF.

The table lists this clonotype with many counts. V gene TRBV5-1 combines with J gene TRBJ1-6; D might be TRBD1 (6 bases). The CDR3 contains 12 residues. CDR1 is SGHRS and CDR2 is YFSETQ in the germline V gene. V lost 7 bases and J 7 bases, leaving 9 bases between the germline ends. This CDR3 reads CASQGQNSPLHF. Here the CDR3 DNA reads TGCGCCAGCCAGGGGCAGAATTCACCCCTCCACTTT.

This clonotype occurred many times. The chain links TRBV29-1 to TRBJ1-1; 7 bases line up with TRBD1. The CDR3 runs to 14 residues. The V and J ends lost 5 bases and 4 bases, in that order; junction bases with no gene match: 10. The germline V gene encodes CDR1 SQVTM and CDR2 ANQGSEA. CDR3 DNA sequence: TGCAGCGTTTCAACCTCAAACAGGGGCACTGAAGCTTTCTTT. It yields the protein CSVSTSNRGTEAFF.

This clonotype has more than one count but fewer than ten. The chain is built from TRBV2 and TRBJ2-3; 7 bases agree with TRBD1. Per the germline V gene, CDR1 is SNHLY and CDR2 is FYNNEI. V was pared by 6 bases and J by 1 base, with 10 bases of the junction left unmatched. The CDR3 loop spans 16 amino acids. CDR3 sequence (DNA): TGTGCCAGCAGAAGGGGACAGCTGAGGGGCACAGATACGCAGTATTTT. It yields the protein CASRRGQLRGTDTQYF.

This clonotype has a count of ten or more. The gene calls are TRBV27 and TRBJ1-5; 7 bases fit TRBD1. The CDR3 is 15 residues long. Per the germline V gene, CDR1 is MNHEY and CDR2 is SMNVEV (reference sequence). V shed 2 bases and J 4 bases; nucleotides not matched to a gene: 5. CDR3 DNA sequence: TGTGCCAGCAGTTTAGACAGGGAGGTTAATCAGCCCCAGCATTTT. Translating gives CASSLDREVNQPQHF.

This clonotype was detected many times. The rearrangement links TRBV20-1 to TRBJ2-5; 8 nucleotides align to TRBD2. The CDR3 length is 12 residues. Germline loops: CDR1 DFQATT, CDR2 SNEGSKA (reference sequence). J was trimmed by 1 base and V by 8 bases; bases with no gene match: 3. The CDR3 DNA is TGCAGTTGTAGCGGGACCCAAGAGACCCAGTACTTC. Translating it yields CSCSGTQETQYF.

The chain combines TRBV7-9 with TRBJ2-2; D uncertain. Germline V gene sequence: CDR1 SEHNR, CDR2 FQNEAQ (reference sequence). Deletions cut 0 bases from V and 3 bases from J, with 8 bases between. The CDR3 length is 15 residues. CDR3 sequence: CASSLAFSDTGELFF. The CDR3 DNA is TGTGCCAGCAGCTTAGCCTTCTCGGACACCGGGGAGCTGTTTTTT.

There are a few counts of this clonotype. The chain links TRBV5-1 to TRBJ2-4; 11 bases map to TRBD1. The CDR3 extends over 14 amino acids. The ends lost 4 bases at V and 8 bases at J; junction bases unmatched: 5. Germline V gene sequence: CDR1 SGHRS, CDR2 YFSETQ. The CDR3 reads CASSPRTGGYIQYF. In DNA, the CDR3 is TGCGCCAGCAGCCCCCGGACAGGGGGCTACATTCAGTACTTC.

This clonotype has only a few counts. The chain carries TRBV7-9 and TRBJ1-2; 7 bases line up with TRBD1. The CDR3 is 14 residues long. Germline V lookup: CDR1 SEHNR, CDR2 FQNEAQ (reference sequence). The J segment lost 4 bases and the V segment lost 5 bases, leaving 7 bases of the junction unmatched. The CDR3 loop is CASSPGTEIYGYTF. CDR3 coding DNA: TGTGCCAGCAGCCCCGGGACAGAAATCTATGGCTACACCTTC.

In this sample, this clonotype turned up many times. The chain employs TRBV6-5 and TRBJ1-1; the match to TRBD1 covers 8 bases. Germline CDR1 and CDR2: MNHEY and SVGAGI. The length of the CDR3 is 15 residues. Trimming removed 0 bases from V and 4 bases from J; junction bases left unmatched: 4. The chain's CDR3 is CASSYSTGVPTEAFF. CDR3 sequence (DNA): TGTGCCAGCAGTTACTCGACAGGGGTTCCCACTGAAGCTTTCTTT.

This clonotype was seen repeatedly, ten times or more. The CDR3 loop reads CASSVVLGTPYGYTF. The CDR3 coding sequence is TGCGCCAGCAGTGTGGTCCTAGGGACCCCTTATGGCTACACCTTC. This chain uses TRBV10-2 with TRBJ1-2, with D perhaps matching TRBD1 (5 bases). This CDR3 has 15 residues. V was trimmed by 4 bases and J by 5 bases, leaving 17 bases between them. The V gene's germline CDR1 is WSHSY and CDR2 SAAADI.

At least ten counts were recorded for this clonotype. The chain links TRBV12-3 or TRBV12-4 to TRBJ2-5; 8 bases agree with TRBD1. V trimming: 6 bases; J trimming: 4 bases; junction bases outside the gene matches: 7. The CDR3 totals 14 residues. The CDR3 DNA reads as TGTGCCAGCAGACCTTCAGGGGGCGCAGAGACCCAGTACTTC. This gives the protein CASRPSGGAETQYF.

This clonotype has at least ten counts. The V and J genes are TRBV7-6 and TRBJ2-5, with 7 bases fitting TRBD1. Germline CDR1 SGHVS, CDR2 FNYEAQ. Trimming at V came to 5 bases and at J to 3 bases, leaving 12 bases not matched to a gene. This CDR3 has 16 residues. As DNA, the CDR3 is TGTGCCAGCAGCCAGAACACCGGGACAGCTAAAGAGACCCAGTACTTC. Protein product: CASSQNTGTAKETQYF.

This clonotype was seen ten or more times. The chain links TRBV20-1 to TRBJ2-7; perhaps TRBD2 as D (7 bases). The CDR3 is made up of 18 amino acids. The V end was cut by 0 bases, the J end by 3 bases, with 24 bases between. CDR1 DFQATT and CDR2 SNEGSKA come from the germline V gene (reference sequence). This CDR3 is CSARDLLRGGEGVYEQYF. As DNA, the CDR3 is TGCAGTGCTAGAGATCTCCTCCGCGGGGGAGAGGGGGTCTACGAGCAGTACTTC.

This clonotype was recorded many times. V usage is TRBV29-1 and J usage is TRBJ2-5; no firm D call. The CDR3 has 15 amino acids. Trimming took 3 bases from V and 2 from J, leaving 16 bases between them. Germline loops: CDR1 SQVTM, CDR2 ANQGSEA. The CDR3 region is CSVEFPNSLQETQYF. CDR3 DNA: TGCAGCGTTGAGTTCCCGAACAGCCTTCAAGAGACCCAGTACTTC.

In its sample, this clonotype was seen many times. The chain links TRBV12-3 or TRBV12-4 to TRBJ2-7, with 7 positions matching TRBD2. Germline trimming cut 3 bases from V and 7 bases from J; bases unmatched to any gene: 9. There are 14 residues in the CDR3. CDR3 DNA sequence: TGTGCCAGCAGTTTTTTATCGGGGGGACGAGAGCAGTACTTC. This translates into CASSFLSGGREQYF.

Turning to this clonotype: This may arise from a read error, as a much more abundant clone is one base away. The chain uses TRBV6-1 and TRBJ1-2; D is uncertain. CDR1 is MNHNS and CDR2 is SASEGT in the germline V gene. The CDR3 has 13 amino acids. CDR3 sequence: CANSPGSNYGYTF. CDR3 nucleotides: TGTGCCAACAGTCCGGGGTCTAACTATGGCTACACCTTC.

This clonotype was detected many times. This chain uses TRBV9 with TRBJ2-1; D possibly corresponds to TRBD2 (6 bases). The ends were cut back, 0 bases at V and 2 bases at J, with 9 bases in the middle. CDR1 is SGDLS, CDR2 YYNGEE, per germline. This CDR3 is 15 amino acids long. The CDR3 region is CASSVEAGTYNEQFF. Here the CDR3 DNA reads TGTGCCAGCAGCGTAGAAGCGGGTACCTACAATGAGCAGTTCTTC.

This clonotype was detected many times. The gene calls are TRBV5-1 and TRBJ1-2; D gene ambiguous. Per germline, CDR1 SGHRS and CDR2 YFSETQ. With 4 bases removed from V and 3 bases from J, the gap between germline ends came to 19 bases. The CDR3 sequence is 16 residues long. In nucleotides, the CDR3 is TGCGCCAGCAGCCGAAACCCTGAGGGCGGAGACTATGGCTACACCTTC. Its protein is CASSRNPEGGDYGYTF.

There are many counts of this clonotype. The V gene is TRBV10-1, the J gene TRBJ1-2, with 7 bases that match TRBD1. Trimming took 2 bases from V and 7 from J; bases not matched to a gene: 1. Germline V lookup: CDR1 WNHNN, CDR2 SYGVQD (reference sequence). The CDR3 extends over 12 amino acids. The CDR3 nucleotides read TGCGCCAGCAGTGAGGGGACAGTTGGCTACACCTTC. Amino acid sequence: CASSEGTVGYTF.

This clonotype was seen repeatedly, ten times or more. This chain connects TRBV5-1 to TRBJ1-1; D uncertain. Trimming took off 4 bases at V and 0 bases at J, with 10 bases between the two ends. CDR3 length equals 14 residues. From germline, CDR1 is SGHRS and CDR2 YFSETQ. CDR3 sequence (DNA): TGCGCCAGCAGCGTTAGTCCAGTGAACACTGAAGCTTTCTTT. Its protein is CASSVSPVNTEAFF.

This clonotype was picked up many times. The rearrangement links TRBV5-1 to TRBJ2-3, with D perhaps matching TRBD2 (6 bases). Germline V gene data show CDR1 as SGHRS and CDR2 as YFSETQ. The CDR3 sequence is 14 residues long. V shed 1 base and J shed 1 base, with 7 bases lying between them. DNA of the CDR3: TGCGCCAGCAGCTTGAGGGAGGGCACAGATACGCAGTATTTT. Translating gives CASSLREGTDTQYF.

This rearrangement joins TRBV2 to TRBJ2-1; no clear D. This CDR3 has 14 residues. Trimming removed 4 bases at V and 8 bases at J, with 15 bases between. Germline CDR1 is SNHLY and CDR2 is FYNNEI. Written as DNA, the CDR3 is TGTGCCAGCAGTGCAGCCACCTTGGGGTATGAGCAGTTCTTC. Translation gives CASSAATLGYEQFF.

At least ten counts were recorded for this clonotype. The chain has TRBV5-1 and TRBJ2-2; D gene unclear. The length of the CDR3 is 13 residues. Germline V gene lookup returns CDR1 SGHRS and CDR2 YFSETQ. Trimming stripped 4 bases from V and 0 bases from J, with 4 bases between. The CDR3 region has the DNA TGCGCCAGCAGCCCTGCGAACACCGGGGAGCTGTTTTTT. Encoded protein: CASSPANTGELFF.